One and the same sample provided the 11 T cell receptor beta chains below, sequenced in a study of T cell responses to AZD1222 COVID-19 vaccine. Clones were sequenced by immunoSEQ multiplex PCR, and TCRdb holds only the in-frame ones, with some missing. Counted here are roughly 100,000 clones, 85% to 90% occurring once; the ten biggest clones make up 4.5% to 6%. The specimen was peripheral blood, collected on day 0 of AZD1222 vaccination. The receptors were sampled from an adult in good health.

The V gene is TRBV27, the J gene TRBJ2-2; no firm D call. Trimming took 5 bases from V and 4 from J, leaving 8 bases between them. CDR1 is MNHEY and CDR2 is SMNVEV in the germline V gene (reference sequence). The CDR3 runs to 13 residues. The chain's CDR3 is CASSPLGTGELFF. CDR3 nucleotide sequence: TGTGCCAGCAGTCCCCTGGGCACCGGGGAGCTGTTTTTT.

This clone was counted once. V gene TRBV27 combines with J gene TRBJ1-1; D unclear. Germline loops: CDR1 MNHEY, CDR2 SMNVEV (reference sequence). V was pared by 5 bases and J by 1 base, with 8 bases between. CDR3 length equals 13 residues. CDR3 amino acids: CASSPRPNTEAFF. The CDR3 bases are TGTGCCAGCAGTCCGCGTCCGAACACTGAAGCTTTCTTT.

The rearrangement links TRBV3-1 (or the pseudogene TRBV3-2) to TRBJ2-3, with 12 nucleotides matching TRBD2. Germline CDR1 LGHDT, CDR2 YNNKEL (reference sequence). This CDR3 region has 16 residues. Germline trimming cut 5 bases from V and 8 bases from J; bases unmatched to any gene: 11. Written as DNA, the CDR3 is TGTGCCAGCAGCATTCACCTAGCGGGGGGGCTTTGTACGCAGTATTTT. This translates into CASSIHLAGGLCTQYF.

The chain links TRBV4-2 to TRBJ2-1; D is unresolved. This CDR3 region has 14 residues. Trimming stripped 6 bases from V and 2 bases from J, with 11 bases between. The germline gives CDR1 LGHNA, CDR2 YNFKEQ. The CDR3 here is CASRPDPAYNEQFF. DNA for the CDR3: TGTGCCAGCAGACCTGATCCAGCCTACAATGAGCAGTTCTTC.

This clone was seen more than once but under ten times. The chain has TRBV11-2 and TRBJ2-7; 9 bases map to TRBD1. Germline CDR1 reads SGHAT; CDR2 reads FQNNGV. V shed 3 bases, J shed 5 bases, and the junction held 17 bases outside the gene matches. The CDR3 sequence is 18 residues long. CDR3 region: CASSLIPGQGPLGDEQYF. The DNA for the CDR3 is TGTGCCAGCAGCTTGATACCGGGACAGGGTCCCCTCGGGGACGAGCAGTACTTC.

The chain joins TRBV21-1 to TRBJ1-3. TRBV21-1 corresponds to a pseudogene. The CDR3 is 15 amino acids. CDR3 sequence (DNA): TGTGCCAGCAGCCGAGTGGGGTGCTCTGGAAACACCATATATTTT. Translated, it gives CASSRVGCSGNTIYF.

This clone was seen only once. The chain is built from TRBV24-1 and TRBJ2-3; no firm D call. This CDR3 has 15 residues. Trimming cost V 5 bases and J 0 bases, with 11 bases left between them. CDR1 and CDR2 from the germline V gene are KGHDR and SFDVKD. CDR3 DNA: TGTGCCACCAGTGGGGCGGACGATAGCACAGATACGCAGTATTTT. Protein: CATSGADDSTDTQYF.

This sequence joins TRBV2 and TRBJ1-2, with 7 bases matching TRBD1. Germline loops: CDR1 SNHLY, CDR2 FYNNEI. This CDR3 region has 13 residues. Losses at the gene ends were 10 bases for V and 6 bases for J; bases not matched to a gene: 11. The CDR3 protein is CAIKQGRVDGYTF. For the CDR3, the DNA is TGTGCCATAAAACAGGGGAGGGTTGATGGCTACACCTTC.

The sample holds a few counts of this clone. The rearrangement joins TRBV23-1 to TRBJ1-2, with 10 bases aligning to TRBD1. TRBV23-1 belongs to the ORF category, with a function that is uncertain. The CDR3 consists of 13 residues. Trimming cost V 9 bases and J 6 bases; bases outside gene matches: 7. Here the CDR3 reads CARLDRGLHGYTF. Written as DNA, the CDR3 is TGCGCCAGACTTGACAGGGGGCTACATGGCTACACCTTC.

This sequence joins TRBV6-1 and TRBJ1-5; D gene unclear. Germline CDR1 reads MNHNS; CDR2 reads SASEGT. Between the trimmed V and J ends, which lost 1 base and 9 bases, there was a span of 10 bases. The CDR3 consists of 13 residues. The CDR3 loop reads CASSEGTLLPQHF. CDR3 nucleotide sequence: TGTGCCAGCAGTGAAGGCACCCTTCTGCCCCAGCATTTT.

The chain uses TRBV15 and TRBJ2-7, with a tentative D call TRBD1 (6 bases). V lost 1 base and J 6 bases, leaving 16 bases between the germline ends. This CDR3 contains 15 residues. Germline lookup yields CDR1 LNHNV and CDR2 YYDKDF (reference sequence). The CDR3 region is CATSRGTVPTVEQYF. In DNA, the CDR3 is TGTGCCACCAGCAGAGGGACAGTCCCTACGGTCGAGCAGTACTTC. The full variable domain, with the rest looked up from reference TRBV15 and TRBJ2-7, is DAMVIQNPRYQVTQFGKPVTLSCSQTLNHNVMYWYQQKSSQAPKLLFHYYDKDFNNEADTPDNFQSRRPNTSFCFLDIRSPGLGDTAMYLCATSRGTVPTVEQYFGPGTRLTVT.